This is a list of T cell receptor beta chains from one sample in a study of PD-L1 blockade in urothelial cancer. Libraries were prepared by immunoSEQ multiplex PCR; TCRdb keeps only in-frame clonotypes and omits some of them. The table shows about 95,000 clones, with roughly 87% occurring only once. The source was PBMCs, collected around atezolizumab (anti-PD-L1) treatment. The receptor set was obtained from a man between 60 and 70 years old with urothelial cancer. Each CDR3 is given with its conserved first and last residue. A D gene is named only where the DNA matches it firmly. Clone sizes are given selectively: once, few, many, or a class where the clone is expanded.

d_gene,j_gene,abundance,v_gene,CDR3aa,CDR3nt
TRBD2,TRBJ2-3,NA,TRBV9,CASSATGTSGTDTQYF,TGTGCCAGCAGCGCAACCGGGACTAGCGGTACAGATACGCAGTATTTT
NA,TRBJ1-2,NA,TRBV6-1,CASSEARVGYTF,TGTGCCAGCAGTGAAGCACGAGTGGGCTACACCTTC
NA,TRBJ2-5,NA,TRBV19,CASSIQVQETQYF,TGTGCCAGTAGTATCCAGGTACAAGAGACCCAGTACTTC
NA,TRBJ2-7,NA,TRBV23-1,CASDVPGVRYEQYF,TGCGCCAGCGATGTCCCCGGGGTCAGATACGAGCAGTACTTC
TRBD1,TRBJ2-7,NA,TRBV6-1,CASSEAERTGGLEQYF,TGTGCCAGCAGTGAAGCCGAAAGGACAGGGGGTCTCGAGCAGTACTTC
TRBD1,TRBJ2-5,NA,TRBV7-7,CASSLDRGPGETQYF,TGTGCCAGCAGCTTAGACAGGGGGCCAGGGGAGACCCAGTACTTC
TRBD2,TRBJ2-7,NA,TRBV27,CASSPITRGAGYEQYF,TGTGCCAGCAGCCCAATAACGCGGGGGGCGGGATACGAGCAGTACTTC
NA,TRBJ1-4,NA,TRBV6-4,CASVLLTGLIEKLFF,TGTGCCAGCGTTTTACTCACAGGCTTGATTGAAAAACTGTTTTTT
NA,TRBJ1-1,NA,TRBV6-1,CASRTVNTEAFF,TGTGCCAGCAGAACAGTGAACACTGAAGCTTTCTTT
NA,TRBJ2-2,NA,TRBV11-3,CASSSDFTGELFF,TGTGCCAGCAGCTCGGACTTCACCGGGGAGCTGTTTTTT
TRBD1,TRBJ2-1,NA,TRBV5-1,CASRGRQGADEQFF,TGCGCCAGCAGGGGTAGGCAGGGGGCCGATGAGCAGTTCTTC
TRBD1,TRBJ1-1,NA,TRBV18,CASSRQGNTEAFF,TGTGCCAGCTCTCGACAGGGGAACACTGAAGCTTTCTTT
TRBD2,TRBJ2-3,NA,TRBV28,CASSSAGGVDTQYF,TGTGCCAGCAGTTCCGCGGGGGGCGTCGATACGCAGTATTTT
NA,TRBJ1-3,NA,TRBV9,CASSVVPTGGGNTIYF,TGTGCCAGCAGCGTAGTTCCGACTGGGGGGGGAAACACCATATATTTT
NA,TRBJ2-7,NA,TRBV6-5,CASSYGAGFRYEQYF,TGTGCCAGCAGTTACGGGGCAGGGTTTAGGTACGAGCAGTACTTC
NA,TRBJ2-7,NA,TRBV27,CASSPRGGTTYEQYF,TGTGCCAGCAGTCCCCGCGGCGGCACGACCTACGAGCAGTACTTC
TRBD1,TRBJ1-1,NA,TRBV18,CASSPRQGDEAFF,TGTGCCAGCTCACCACGACAGGGGGACGAAGCTTTCTTT
NA,TRBJ2-3,NA,TRBV7-3,CASSLNSGRTDTQYF,TGTGCCAGCAGCTTAAATTCTGGCCGCACAGATACGCAGTATTTT
NA,TRBJ1-2,NA,TRBV28,CASSYQGRAYGYTF,TGTGCCAGCAGTTATCAGGGGAGGGCCTATGGCTACACCTTC
NA,TRBJ1-5,NA,TRBV15,CATSPGKSWQPQHF,TGTGCCACCAGCCCAGGGAAAAGTTGGCAGCCCCAGCATTTT
NA,TRBJ1-1,once,TRBV5-1,CASSLGRANTEAFF,TGCGCCAGCAGCTTAGGCAGGGCGAACACTGAAGCTTTCTTT
NA,TRBJ2-3,NA,TRBV10-1,CASSESPADTQYF,TGCGCCAGCAGTGAGTCTCCCGCAGATACGCAGTATTTT